Listed here are 8 T cell receptor beta chains from one sample, sequenced in a study of cytomegalovirus exposure and HLA in healthy donors. PCR involved 60 Vbeta and 13 Jbeta primers. Measured with immunoSEQ multiplex PCR; TCRdb has only the in-frame clones, and not every one. The sample has 110,000 to 150,000 clones; about four fifths are singletons. Sequenced material: PBMCs. The source is a young man in good health and CMV-seronegative.

Only one count was recorded for this clone. A junction boundary mismatches the germline segment, possibly from a read error. This rearrangement joins TRBV18 to TRBJ2-5; 8 positions agree with TRBD2. This CDR3 contains 14 residues. CDR1 is KGHSH, CDR2 LQKENI, per germline. Here the CDR3 reads CASSPPGGEETQYF. The CDR3 coding sequence is TGTGCCAGCTCCCCACCCGGGGGGGAAGAGACCCAGTACTTC.

The chain recombines TRBV5-1 with TRBJ2-3; 10 bases fit TRBD1. V lost 4 bases, J lost 1 base, and 9 bases stayed unmatched. Looked up from germline, CDR1 is SGHRS and CDR2 is YFSETQ. CDR3 length: 17 amino acids. Here the CDR3 DNA reads TGCGCCAGCAGCGCCACTCTCGGGACAGGGGGCACAGATACGCAGTATTTT. Protein product: CASSATLGTGGTDTQYF.

The V call is TRBV12-5, the J call TRBJ1-2, with no clear D. V gave up 1 base and J gave up 6 bases, with 12 bases separating them. CDR1 and CDR2 (germline): LGHNT, FRNRAP. This CDR3 contains 14 residues. The DNA for the CDR3 is TGTGCTAGTGGTTTGGAGGTGGGAGCTAATGGCTACACCTTC. Translated, it gives CASGLEVGANGYTF.

The chain combines TRBV5-4 with TRBJ2-7; 8 nucleotides match TRBD2. The CDR3 totals 15 residues. V shed 4 bases and J 0 bases; nucleotides not matched to a gene: 6. From germline, CDR1 is SGHNT and CDR2 YYREEE (reference sequence). CDR3 bases: TGTGCCAGCAGCCGGGGGGGCGGGGGCTCCTACGAGCAGTACTTC. This sequence encodes CASSRGGGGSYEQYF.

The J gene is TRBJ2-7, the V gene TRBV5-6; a possible D gene is TRBD1 (6 bases). CDR1 is SGHDT and CDR2 is YYEEEE in the germline V gene. This CDR3 is built from 13 residues. The V gene lost 2 bases and the J gene lost 4 bases, with 10 bases spanning the gap. Here the CDR3 DNA reads TGTGCCAGCAGCTTACAGGGTCCATACGAGCAGTACTTC. Residues: CASSLQGPYEQYF.

The chain's CDR3 is CAWSVLGPGQFF. CDR3 in DNA: TGTGCCTGGAGTGTACTGGGGCCGGGGCAGTTCTTC. This chain links TRBV30 with TRBJ2-1, with TRBD1 as a possible D gene (5 bases). Germline CDR1 reads GTSNPN; CDR2 reads SVGIG (reference sequence). V dropped 0 bases and J dropped 12 bases, with 12 bases sitting between them. The CDR3 spans 12 residues.

V and J are TRBV18 and TRBJ1-1, with D tentatively TRBD1 (5 bases). This CDR3 spans 16 amino acids. Trimming shortened V by 4 bases and J by 0 bases, and 15 bases separated the two germline ends. Germline CDR1 and CDR2: KGHSH and LQKENI. CDR3 nucleotide sequence: TGTGCCAGCTCACTCAAGCCGACAGCCTTGAACACTGAAGCTTTCTTT. Residues: CASSLKPTALNTEAFF.

In its sample, this clone was seen a few times. V gene TRBV18 combines with J gene TRBJ1-6, with 12 bases that match TRBD1. This CDR3 region has 15 residues. V shed 6 bases, J shed 9 bases, and the junction held 6 bases outside the gene matches. CDR1 is KGHSH and CDR2 is LQKENI in the germline V gene. The CDR3 loop reads CASSPGDRGPSPLHF. The CDR3 nucleotides read TGTGCCAGCTCGCCTGGGGACAGGGGGCCTTCACCCCTCCACTTT.